This passage covers 19 T cell receptor beta chains from one sample sequenced in a study of T cell clonality in common variable immunodeficiency. Profiled with immunoSEQ multiplex PCR; TCRdb holds only in-frame clones, not every one. The table lists 42,000 or so clones, with no singletons. What was sequenced was peripheral blood mononuclear cells. These receptors were obtained from a person aged 18 to 70 in good health.

The table lists this clone with many counts. The observed sequence ends 3 residues before the CDR3 terminus, with the missing tail filled in from the germline J gene. The chain combines TRBV2 with TRBJ2-1, with 11 bases that match TRBD2. CDR3 length equals 15 residues. The ends lost 6 bases at V and 2 bases at J; junction bases unmatched: 3. Germline CDR1 and CDR2: SNHLY and FYNNEI. Partial CDR3 DNA: TGTGCCAGCAGGTTAGCGGGAGGGGCCTACAATGAG. Translated, it gives CASRLAGGAYNE. The entire CDR3 protein reads CASRLAGGAYNEQFF.

This clone has a count of ten or more. The CDR3 goes on 3 residues after the read ends, and that part is filled in from the germline J gene. The genes are TRBV5-1 and TRBJ1-1; 7 bases agree with TRBD1. The germline CDR1 and CDR2 sequences are SGHRS and YFSETQ. The V segment lost 3 bases and the J segment 6 bases; nucleotides outside the gene matches: 2. This CDR3 comprises 12 residues. CDR3 sequence reads: CASSSRGAEAFF. The CDR3 bases that were read are TGCGCCAGCAGCTCCAGGGGGGCTGAA.

For this clone: The read is 3 residues too short to cover the CDR3 end, so that end is filled in from the germline J gene. The chain uses TRBV2 and TRBJ1-2, with a possible D match to TRBD1 (6 bases). The CDR3 loop spans 13 amino acids. With 6 bases removed from V and 2 bases from J, the gap between germline ends came to 10 bases. Germline CDR1 and CDR2: SNHLY and FYNNEI. The CDR3 DNA, read in part, is TGTGCCAGCAGCCTAGACAGGAACTATGGC. Amino acid sequence: CASSLDRNYG. The whole CDR3 sequence reads CASSLDRNYGYTF.

The sample holds many counts of this clone. The covered CDR3 bases are TGTGCCAGCAGTTACTCGATTAGTTGGCAGGTCAAGAACTACGAG. The encoded protein is CASSYSISWQVKNYE. The whole CDR3 region reads CASSYSISWQVKNYEQYF. This chain uses TRBV6-7 with TRBJ2-7; D is unresolved. Read coverage stops 3 residues before the CDR3 terminus; the germline J gene supplies the remainder. TRBV6-7 belongs to the ORF category, with a function that is uncertain. The CDR3 runs to 18 residues. V shed 0 bases and J shed 3 bases, with 21 bases lying between them.

This clone appeared many times. The CDR3 is CASSMNREQPQHF. The sequenced CDR3 bases are TGTGCCAGTAGTATGAACAGGGAACAGCCC. This rearrangement joins TRBV19 to TRBJ1-5, with D tentatively TRBD1 (6 bases). The CDR3 extends 3 residues past the end of the read, so its final part is completed from the germline J gene. The V end lost 3 bases, the J end lost 7 bases, and 10 bases lay between the germline ends. This CDR3 comprises 13 residues. Germline loops: CDR1 LNHDA, CDR2 SQIVND (reference sequence).

This clone was counted many times. The CDR3 is cut off 3 residues early in the read; its end comes from the germline J gene. V usage is TRBV20-1 and J usage is TRBJ1-1, with 8 bases identical to TRBD1. This CDR3 region has 14 residues. The V and J ends lost 4 bases and 7 bases, in that order; junction bases with no gene match: 11. From germline, CDR1 is DFQATT and CDR2 SNEGSKA (reference sequence). The CDR3 bases that were read are TGCAGTGCTACGTCGGACAGGGCTGGGAGTGAA. Translation: CSATSDRAGSE. The whole CDR3 region reads CSATSDRAGSEAFF.

There are many counts of this clone. The read stops 3 residues short of the end of the CDR3; the missing end is completed from the germline J gene. The chain joins TRBV19 to TRBJ2-4; a possible D gene is TRBD2 (6 bases). There are 12 residues in the CDR3. Per germline, CDR1 LNHDA and CDR2 SQIVND (reference sequence). CDR3 region: CASSMLAGPQYF. The covered CDR3 bases are TGTGCCAGTAGTATGTTGGCGGGGCCT.

This clone was observed many times. The CDR3 end is not reached by the read, which stops 3 residues before it; the germline J gene fills it in. V usage is TRBV19 and J usage is TRBJ2-2; 8 positions match TRBD2. This CDR3 has 14 residues. The J segment lost 7 bases and the V segment lost 1 base, leaving 2 bases of the junction unmatched. From germline, CDR1 is LNHDA and CDR2 SQIVND (reference sequence). The CDR3 bases that were read are TGTGCCAGTAGTATAGCCCGGGGGGGCGGGGAG. Its protein product is CASSIARGGGE. The whole CDR3 protein reads CASSIARGGGELFF.

This clone was counted between two and nine times. Other DNA variants within this sample encode the same CDR3. CDR3 bases read: TGCAGTGCTAGTGGGTGGGGGGGTGTGGGCACTGAA. Amino acid sequence: CSASGWGGVGTE. From start to end, the CDR3 is CSASGWGGVGTEAFF. J is TRBJ1-1 and V is TRBV20-1; D may be TRBD1 (5 bases). Read data end 3 residues before the CDR3 end; the end is taken from the germline J gene. Germline V gene sequence: CDR1 DFQATT, CDR2 SNEGSKA (reference sequence). The V end lost 3 bases, the J end lost 4 bases, and 18 bases lay between the germline ends. This CDR3 is 15 amino acids long.

This clone was counted ten times or more. Read data end 3 residues before the CDR3 end; the end is taken from the germline J gene. The rearrangement links TRBV20-1 to TRBJ2-3; TRBD2 aligns across 16 bases. Germline values: CDR1 DFQATT, CDR2 SNEGSKA (reference sequence). The CDR3 is 18 amino acids. After removal of 2 bases from V and 6 bases from J, the junction contained 11 bases not matched to a gene. The sequenced part of the CDR3 DNA is TGCAGTGCTAGATCCAGGGGACTAGCGGGAGGGCCAGCGGATACG. This codes for CSARSRGLAGGPADT. The CDR3 as a whole reads CSARSRGLAGGPADTQYF.

This clone was seen repeatedly, ten times or more. The read terminates 3 residues before the CDR3 end, so the remaining end is supplied by the germline J gene. This chain connects TRBV6-2 or TRBV6-3 to TRBJ1-2; 10 bases agree with TRBD1. Germline lookup yields CDR1 MNHEY and CDR2 SVGEGT. The CDR3 totals 14 residues. The covered CDR3 bases are TGTGCCAGCAGTTACACCGGGACAGGGGCGGGC. This encodes CASSYTGTGAG. The complete CDR3 reads CASSYTGTGAGYTF.

At least ten counts were recorded for this clone. The read terminates 3 residues before the CDR3 end, so the remaining end is supplied by the germline J gene. The rearrangement joins TRBV2 to TRBJ2-1; perhaps TRBD2 as D (5 bases). Germline CDR1 SNHLY, CDR2 FYNNEI. V was cut by 6 bases and J by 0 bases, with 12 bases left in between. This CDR3 comprises 15 residues. Partial CDR3 DNA: TGTGCCAGCAGGGAGCGGTTAAGCTCCTACAATGAG. Translation: CASRERLSSYNE. The entire CDR3 protein is CASRERLSSYNEQFF.

This clone was counted at least ten times. Read sequence stops 3 residues before the CDR3 end, and the germline J gene provides the missing end. The chain employs TRBV6-2 or TRBV6-3 and TRBJ2-1, with D perhaps matching TRBD2 (7 bases). The CDR3 has 15 residues. Germline CDR1 reads MNHEY; CDR2 reads SVGEGT. V was shortened by 7 bases and J by 2 bases, with 15 bases between the two germline ends. CDR3 region: CASTEAGAPYNEQFF. CDR3 DNA, as far as it was read: TGTGCCAGCACGGAGGCGGGGGCACCCTACAATGAG.

This clone was counted at least ten times. The read stops 3 residues short of the end of the CDR3; the missing end is completed from the germline J gene. This chain uses TRBV7-2 with TRBJ2-4; 9 nucleotides match TRBD2. From germline, CDR1 is SGHTA and CDR2 FQGNSA. The CDR3 is 15 residues long. The V and J ends lost 4 bases and 9 bases, in that order; junction bases with no gene match: 10. Here the CDR3 reads CASSSMGAGGPIQYF. CDR3 bases read: TGTGCCAGCAGCTCTATGGGAGCGGGGGGCCCCATT.

This clone was seen ten or more times. The read falls 3 residues short of the CDR3 end, and the missing part is taken from the germline J gene. The chain combines TRBV5-4 with TRBJ2-1; D uncertain. CDR3 size: 13 residues. CDR1 SGHNT and CDR2 YYREEE come from the germline V gene (reference sequence). Trimming pared 9 bases from V and 0 bases from J, leaving 10 bases between. This CDR3 is CATHAISYNEQFF. CDR3 DNA (partial): TGTGCCACCCACGCTATCTCCTACAATGAG.

This clone was detected ten times or more. The read finishes 3 residues shy of the CDR3 end, and the germline J gene is used to complete it. The V and J genes are TRBV12-3 or TRBV12-4 and TRBJ2-7; D is perhaps TRBD1 (5 bases). V was pared by 8 bases and J by 5 bases, with 19 bases between. This CDR3 region has 14 residues. The sequenced CDR3 bases are TGTGCCAGCGCAAGATCCAGGGTAGAACACGAG. This codes for CASARSRVEHE. The complete CDR3 protein is CASARSRVEHEQYF.

This clone was picked up many times. The read gets to within 3 residues of the CDR3 end, and the germline J gene fills in the rest. This chain uses TRBV19 with TRBJ1-6, with D perhaps TRBD1 (5 bases). Trimming cost V 6 bases and J 3 bases, with 12 bases left between them. Looked up from germline, CDR1 is LNHDA and CDR2 is SQIVND (reference sequence). This CDR3 is 15 amino acids long. CDR3 DNA (partial): TGTGCCAGTAGCCCCGCAGGGAACTATAATTCACCC. Translation gives CASSPAGNYNSP. The complete CDR3 sequence is CASSPAGNYNSPLHF.

This clone has more than one count but fewer than ten. The read ends 3 residues before the CDR3 terminus; that terminus is restored from the germline J gene. The chain carries TRBV13 and TRBJ2-5; 8 nucleotides agree with TRBD1. Germline CDR1 is PRHDT and CDR2 is FYEKMQ (reference sequence). This CDR3 has 15 amino acids. V lost 5 bases, J lost 2 bases, and 7 bases stayed unmatched. The CDR3 bases that were read are TGTGCCAGCAGCCTGGGGGACAGGAGACAAGAGACC. It encodes CASSLGDRRQET. Given in full, the CDR3 is CASSLGDRRQETQYF.

This clone occurred many times. The CDR3 is cut off 3 residues early in the read; its end comes from the germline J gene. This chain joins TRBV19 and TRBJ1-5; possibly TRBD1 for D (5 bases). Between the trimmed V and J ends, which lost 6 bases and 5 bases, there was a span of 11 bases. CDR3 length equals 13 residues. Per the germline V gene, CDR1 is LNHDA and CDR2 is SQIVND (reference sequence). Incomplete CDR3 DNA: TGTGCCAGTAGCGGGGGATCTTATCAGCCC. Its protein product is CASSGGSYQP. The full CDR3 reads CASSGGSYQPQHF.